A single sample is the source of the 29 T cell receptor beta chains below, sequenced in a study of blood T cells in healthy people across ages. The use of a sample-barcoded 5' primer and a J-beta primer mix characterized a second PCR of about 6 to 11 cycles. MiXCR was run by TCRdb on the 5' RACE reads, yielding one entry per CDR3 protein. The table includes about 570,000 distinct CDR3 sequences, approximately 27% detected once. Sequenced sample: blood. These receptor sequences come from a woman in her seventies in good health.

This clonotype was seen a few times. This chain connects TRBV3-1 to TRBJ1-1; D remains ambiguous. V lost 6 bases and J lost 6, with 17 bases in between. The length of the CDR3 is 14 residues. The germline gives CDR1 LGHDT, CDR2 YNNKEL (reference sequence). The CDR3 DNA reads TGTGCCAGCAGACTAAGTTTAACTGAGGCTGAAGCTTTCTTT. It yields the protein CASRLSLTEAEAFF.

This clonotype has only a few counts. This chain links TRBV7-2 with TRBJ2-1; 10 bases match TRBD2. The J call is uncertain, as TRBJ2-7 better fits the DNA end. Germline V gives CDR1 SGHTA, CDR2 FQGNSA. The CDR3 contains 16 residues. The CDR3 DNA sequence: TGTGCCAGCAGCTTGCGTCTAGCGGGGGCACTGTACGAGCAGTACTTC. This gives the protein CASSLRLAGALYEQYF.

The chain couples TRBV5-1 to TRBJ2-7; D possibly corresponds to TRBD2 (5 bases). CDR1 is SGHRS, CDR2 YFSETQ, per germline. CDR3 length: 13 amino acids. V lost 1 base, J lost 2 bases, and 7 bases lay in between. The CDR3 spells CASSLPTTYEQYF. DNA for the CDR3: TGCGCCAGCAGCTTGCCGACTACCTACGAGCAGTACTTC.

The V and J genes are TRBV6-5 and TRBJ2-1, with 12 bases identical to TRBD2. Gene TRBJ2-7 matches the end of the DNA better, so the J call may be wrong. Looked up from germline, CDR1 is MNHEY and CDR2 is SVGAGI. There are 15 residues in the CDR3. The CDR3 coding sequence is TGTGCCAGCAGCCCTCTAGCGGGGGGGCATTACGAGCAGTACTTC. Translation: CASSPLAGGHYEQYF.

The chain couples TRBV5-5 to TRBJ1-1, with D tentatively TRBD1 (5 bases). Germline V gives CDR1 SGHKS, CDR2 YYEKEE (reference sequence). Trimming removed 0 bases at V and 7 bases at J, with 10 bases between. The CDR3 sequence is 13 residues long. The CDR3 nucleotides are TGTGCCAGCAGCTTGGTGACAGCCTATGAAGCTTTCTTT. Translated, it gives CASSLVTAYEAFF.

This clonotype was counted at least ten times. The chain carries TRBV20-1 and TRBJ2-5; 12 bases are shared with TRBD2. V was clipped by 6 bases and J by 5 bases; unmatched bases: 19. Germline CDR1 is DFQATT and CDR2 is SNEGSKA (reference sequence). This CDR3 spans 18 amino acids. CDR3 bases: TGCAGTGCCCTAGACGGAAAGACTAGCGGGGGCAATAGGGAGACCCAGTACTTC. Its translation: CSALDGKTSGGNRETQYF.

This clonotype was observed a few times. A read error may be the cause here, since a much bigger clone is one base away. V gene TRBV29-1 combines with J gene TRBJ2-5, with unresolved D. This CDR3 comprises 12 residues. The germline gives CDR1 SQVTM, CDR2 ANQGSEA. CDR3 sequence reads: CSVFAGQATQYF. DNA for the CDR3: TGCAGCGTATTTGCAGGTCAAGCGACCCAGTACTTC.

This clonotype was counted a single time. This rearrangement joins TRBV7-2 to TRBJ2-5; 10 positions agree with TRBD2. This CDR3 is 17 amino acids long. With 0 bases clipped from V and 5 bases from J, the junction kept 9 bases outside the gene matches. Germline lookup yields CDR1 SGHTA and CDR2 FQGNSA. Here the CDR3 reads CASSLASIGTSVETQYF. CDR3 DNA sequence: TGTGCCAGCAGCTTAGCGAGCATAGGGACTAGCGTTGAGACCCAGTACTTC. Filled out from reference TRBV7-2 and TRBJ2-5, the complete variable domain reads GAGVSQSPSNKVTEKGKDVELRCDPISGHTALYWYRQSLGQGLEFLIYFQGNSAPDKSGLPSDRFSAERTGGSVSTLTIQRTQQEDSAVYLCASSLASIGTSVETQYFGPGTRLLVL.

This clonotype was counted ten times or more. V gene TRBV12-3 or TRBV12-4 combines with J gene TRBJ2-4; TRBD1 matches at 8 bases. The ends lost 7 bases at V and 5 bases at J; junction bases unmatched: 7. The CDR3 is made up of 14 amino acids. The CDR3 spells CASTRQGTENIQYF. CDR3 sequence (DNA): TGTGCCAGCACCCGACAGGGGACCGAAAACATTCAGTACTTC.

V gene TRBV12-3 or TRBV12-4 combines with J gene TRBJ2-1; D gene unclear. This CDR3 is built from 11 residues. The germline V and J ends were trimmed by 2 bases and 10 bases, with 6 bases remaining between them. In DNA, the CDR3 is TGTGCCAGCAGTTTAAGGTCAGAGCAGTTCTTC. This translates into CASSLRSEQFF.

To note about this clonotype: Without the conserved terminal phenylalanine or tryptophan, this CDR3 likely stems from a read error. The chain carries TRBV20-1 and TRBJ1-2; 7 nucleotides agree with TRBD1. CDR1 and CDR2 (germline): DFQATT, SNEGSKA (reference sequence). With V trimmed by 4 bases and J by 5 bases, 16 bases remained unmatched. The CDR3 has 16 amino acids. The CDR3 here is CSATTTGFLSGYGYTL. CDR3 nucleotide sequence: TGCAGTGCTACAACGACAGGGTTTCTATCTGGTTATGGCTACACCCTC.

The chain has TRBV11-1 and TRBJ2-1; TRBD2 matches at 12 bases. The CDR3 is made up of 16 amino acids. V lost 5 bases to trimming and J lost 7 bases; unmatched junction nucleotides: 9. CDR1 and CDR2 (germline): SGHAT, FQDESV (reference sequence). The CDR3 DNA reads TGTGCCAGCAGCAGCCGTCCTAGCGGGGGGGCAAATGAGCAGTTCTTC. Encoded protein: CASSSRPSGGANEQFF.

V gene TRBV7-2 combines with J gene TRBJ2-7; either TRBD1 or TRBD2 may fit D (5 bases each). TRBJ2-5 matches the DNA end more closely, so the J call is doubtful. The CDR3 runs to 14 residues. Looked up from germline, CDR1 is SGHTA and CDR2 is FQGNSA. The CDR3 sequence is CASSLARGEETQYF. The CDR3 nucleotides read TGTGCCAGCAGCTTAGCGAGGGGTGAGGAGACCCAGTACTTC.

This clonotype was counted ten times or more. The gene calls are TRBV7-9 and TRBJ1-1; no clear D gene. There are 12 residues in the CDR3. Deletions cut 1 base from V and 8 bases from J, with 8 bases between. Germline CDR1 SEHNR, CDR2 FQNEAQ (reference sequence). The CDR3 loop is CASSLGVTEAFF. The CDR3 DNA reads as TGTGCCAGCAGCTTAGGTGTCACCGAAGCTTTCTTT.

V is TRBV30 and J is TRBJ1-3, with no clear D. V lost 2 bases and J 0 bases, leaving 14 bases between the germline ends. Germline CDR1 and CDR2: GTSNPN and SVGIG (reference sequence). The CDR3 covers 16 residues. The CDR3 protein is CAWSSITSYSGNTIYF. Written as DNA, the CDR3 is TGTGCCTGGAGTTCCATAACATCCTACTCTGGAAACACCATATATTTT. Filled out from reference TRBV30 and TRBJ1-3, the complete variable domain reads SQTIHQWPATLVQPVGSPLSLECTVEGTSNPNLYWYRQAAGRGLQLLFYSVGIGQISSEVPQNLSASRPQDRQFILSSKKLLLSDSGFYLCAWSSITSYSGNTIYFGEGSWLTVV.

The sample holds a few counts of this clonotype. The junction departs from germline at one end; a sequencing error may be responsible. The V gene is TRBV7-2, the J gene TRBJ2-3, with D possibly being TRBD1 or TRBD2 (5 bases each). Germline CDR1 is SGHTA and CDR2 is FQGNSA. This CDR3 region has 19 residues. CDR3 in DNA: TGTGCCAGTAGCTTACGGGGCCGCAGGGTTGGTAGTTCGACAGATACGCAGTATTTT. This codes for CASSLRGRRVGSSTDTQYF.

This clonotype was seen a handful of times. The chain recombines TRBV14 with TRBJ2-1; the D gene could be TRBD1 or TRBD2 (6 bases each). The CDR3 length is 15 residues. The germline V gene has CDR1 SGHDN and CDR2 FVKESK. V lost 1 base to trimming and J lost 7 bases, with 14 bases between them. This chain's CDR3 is CASSQVGGGRNEQFF. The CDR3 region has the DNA TGTGCCAGCAGCCAAGTTGGAGGGGGGCGGAATGAGCAGTTCTTC.

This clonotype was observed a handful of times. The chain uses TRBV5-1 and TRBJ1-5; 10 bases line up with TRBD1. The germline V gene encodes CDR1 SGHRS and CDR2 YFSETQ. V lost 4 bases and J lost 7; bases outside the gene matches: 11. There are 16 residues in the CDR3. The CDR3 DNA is TGCGCCAGCAGCCCGGGACAGGGGAAGGTGGAACAGCCCCAGCATTTT. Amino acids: CASSPGQGKVEQPQHF.

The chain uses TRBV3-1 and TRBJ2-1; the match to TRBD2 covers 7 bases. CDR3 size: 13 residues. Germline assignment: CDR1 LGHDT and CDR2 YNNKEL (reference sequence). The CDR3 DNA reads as TGTGCGAGTAAGCGGGGTATGTACAATGAGCAGTTCTTC. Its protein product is CASKRGMYNEQFF.

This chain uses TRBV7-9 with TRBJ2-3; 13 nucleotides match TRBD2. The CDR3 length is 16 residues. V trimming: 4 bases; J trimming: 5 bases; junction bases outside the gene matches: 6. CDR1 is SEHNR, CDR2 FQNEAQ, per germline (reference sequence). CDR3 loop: CASSSTSGGARDTQYF. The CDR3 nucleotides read TGTGCCAGCAGCTCAACTAGCGGGGGGGCCAGAGATACGCAGTATTTT.

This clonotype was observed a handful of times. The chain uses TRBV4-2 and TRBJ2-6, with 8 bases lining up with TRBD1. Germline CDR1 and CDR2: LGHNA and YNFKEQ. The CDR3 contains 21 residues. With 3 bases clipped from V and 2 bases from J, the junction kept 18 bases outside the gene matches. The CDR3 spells CASSQAPWAGGYRAGANVLTF. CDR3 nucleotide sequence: TGTGCCAGCAGCCAGGCACCTTGGGCAGGGGGCTATCGCGCTGGGGCCAACGTCCTGACTTTC.

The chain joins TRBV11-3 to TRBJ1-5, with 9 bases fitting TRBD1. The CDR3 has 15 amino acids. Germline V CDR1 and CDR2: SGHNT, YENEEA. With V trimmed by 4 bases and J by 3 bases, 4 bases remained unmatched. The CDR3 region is CASSSRDRDNQPQHF. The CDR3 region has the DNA TGTGCCAGCAGCTCCCGGGACAGGGACAATCAGCCCCAGCATTTT.

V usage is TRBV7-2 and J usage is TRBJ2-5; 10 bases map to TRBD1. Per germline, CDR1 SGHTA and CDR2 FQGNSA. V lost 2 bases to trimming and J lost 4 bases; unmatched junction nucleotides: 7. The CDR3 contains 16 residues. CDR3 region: CASSLLKTGGRETQYF. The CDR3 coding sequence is TGTGCCAGCAGCTTACTTAAGACAGGGGGCAGAGAGACCCAGTACTTC.

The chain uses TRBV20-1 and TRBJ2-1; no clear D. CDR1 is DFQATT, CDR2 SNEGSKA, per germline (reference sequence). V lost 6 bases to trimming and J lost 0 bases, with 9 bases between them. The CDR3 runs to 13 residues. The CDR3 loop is CSAYHSSYNEQFF. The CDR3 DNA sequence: TGCAGTGCCTACCATAGCTCCTACAATGAGCAGTTCTTC.

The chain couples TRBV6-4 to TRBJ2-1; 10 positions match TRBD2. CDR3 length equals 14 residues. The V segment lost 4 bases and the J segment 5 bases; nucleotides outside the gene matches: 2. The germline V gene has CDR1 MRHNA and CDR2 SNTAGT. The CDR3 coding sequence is TGTGCCAGCAGTGTTAGCGGGGGGAACAATGAGCAGTTCTTC. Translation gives CASSVSGGNNEQFF.

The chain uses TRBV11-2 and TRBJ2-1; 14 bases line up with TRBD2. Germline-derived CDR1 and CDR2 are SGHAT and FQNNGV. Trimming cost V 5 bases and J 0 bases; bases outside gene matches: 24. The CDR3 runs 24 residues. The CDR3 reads CASSHPAGTSGGPPSFASYNEQFF. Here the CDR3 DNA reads TGTGCCAGCAGCCACCCAGCCGGGACTAGCGGGGGCCCACCTTCATTCGCCTCCTACAATGAGCAGTTCTTC.

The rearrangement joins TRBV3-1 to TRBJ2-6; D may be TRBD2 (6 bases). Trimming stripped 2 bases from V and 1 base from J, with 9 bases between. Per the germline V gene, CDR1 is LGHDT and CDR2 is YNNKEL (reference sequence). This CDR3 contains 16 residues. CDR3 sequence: CASSQYAGSGANVLTF. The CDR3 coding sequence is TGTGCCAGCAGCCAATATGCGGGATCTGGGGCCAACGTCCTGACTTTC.

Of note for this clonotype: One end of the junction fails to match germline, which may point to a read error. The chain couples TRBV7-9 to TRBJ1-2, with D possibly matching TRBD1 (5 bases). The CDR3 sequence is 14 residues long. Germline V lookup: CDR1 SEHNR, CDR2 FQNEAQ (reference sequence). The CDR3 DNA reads TGTTCCAGCAGCTTAGTTTTTGGGGGCTATGGCTACACCTTC. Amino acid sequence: CSSSLVFGGYGYTF.

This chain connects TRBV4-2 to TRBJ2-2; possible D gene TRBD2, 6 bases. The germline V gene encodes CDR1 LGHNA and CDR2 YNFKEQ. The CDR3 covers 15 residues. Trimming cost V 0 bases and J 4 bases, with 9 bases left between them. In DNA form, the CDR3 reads TGTGCCAGCAGCCAAGAACGGGAGAGCACCGGGGAGCTGTTTTTT. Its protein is CASSQERESTGELFF.